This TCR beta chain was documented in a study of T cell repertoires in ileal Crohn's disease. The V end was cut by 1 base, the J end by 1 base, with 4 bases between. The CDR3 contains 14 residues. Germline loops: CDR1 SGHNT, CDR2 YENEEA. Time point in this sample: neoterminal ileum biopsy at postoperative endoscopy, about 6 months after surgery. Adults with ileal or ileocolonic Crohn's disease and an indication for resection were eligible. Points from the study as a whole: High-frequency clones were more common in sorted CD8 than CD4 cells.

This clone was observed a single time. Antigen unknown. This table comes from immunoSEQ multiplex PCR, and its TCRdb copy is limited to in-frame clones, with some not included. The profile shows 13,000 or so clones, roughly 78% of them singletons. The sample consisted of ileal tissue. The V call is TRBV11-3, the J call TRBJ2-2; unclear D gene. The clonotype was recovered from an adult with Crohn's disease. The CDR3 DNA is TGTGCCAGCAGCTTAGCCAAGAACACCGGGGAGCTGTTTTTT. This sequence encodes CASSLAKNTGELFF.